These 25 T cell receptor beta chains originate from one sample sequenced in a study of blood T cell repertoires in COVID-19 (dated by TCRdb to the early 2020s). The method was the immunoSEQ multiplex PCR assay. TCRdb took this table from immuneACCESS and kept in-frame rearrangements with V and J called. Such tables lack part of the clones; where checked against another copy, unresolved V genes explain under half of the gap, and the rest is unexplained. Here the sample has 40,000 or so clones; about 85% occur a single time. The ten largest clones take up 4% to 5.5% of the sample. The sample was peripheral blood. The receptors were gathered from a man aged 55 to 69 with COVID-19, enrolled during active disease.

CDR3 sequence: CASSQGPQDGYTF. In DNA form, the CDR3 reads TGTGCCAGCAGCCAAGGGCCGCAGGATGGCTACACCTTC. The V call is TRBV3-1 (or the pseudogene TRBV3-2), the J call TRBJ1-2; no clear D. Trimming pared 1 base from V and 6 bases from J, leaving 9 bases between. The CDR3 spans 13 residues. Germline CDR1 LGHDT, CDR2 YNNKEL (reference sequence).

The chain uses TRBV28 and TRBJ2-7; 8 nucleotides agree with TRBD1. Per germline, CDR1 MDHEN and CDR2 SYDVKM. This CDR3 spans 15 amino acids. Trimming at V came to 5 bases and at J to 0 bases, leaving 6 bases not matched to a gene. The CDR3 loop is CASSIAGTGSYEQYF. DNA of the CDR3: TGTGCCAGCAGTATAGCCGGGACAGGCTCCTACGAGCAGTACTTC. The full variable domain, completed using reference TRBV28 and TRBJ2-7, is DVKVTQSSRYLVKRTGEKVFLECVQDMDHENMFWYRQDPGLGLRLIYFSYDVKMKEKGDIPEGYSVSREKKERFSLILESASTNQTSMYLCASSIAGTGSYEQYFGPGTRLTVT.

This CDR3 is CATSRRGGQGTQPQHF. The CDR3 nucleotides read TGTGCCACCAGCCGGAGGGGTGGACAGGGTACACAGCCCCAGCATTTT. The chain links TRBV15 to TRBJ1-5, with 8 bases fitting TRBD1. The V gene end was trimmed by 5 bases and the J gene end by 7 bases; junction bases not matched to a gene: 13. The CDR3 is made up of 16 amino acids. The germline V gene has CDR1 LNHNV and CDR2 YYDKDF (reference sequence).

The CDR3 sequence: CASSTGQTYEQYF. In DNA form, the CDR3 reads TGCGCCAGCAGCACAGGACAGACCTACGAGCAGTACTTC. V is TRBV5-1 and J is TRBJ2-7; TRBD1 is a possible D gene (6 bases). V was pared by 4 bases and J by 2 bases, with 10 bases between. Germline CDR1 and CDR2: SGHRS and YFSETQ. CDR3 length: 13 amino acids. The full variable domain, in which reference TRBV5-1 and TRBJ2-7 provide the parts outside the CDR3, is KAGVTQTPRYLIKTRGQQVTLSCSPISGHRSVSWYQQTPGQGLQFLFEYFSETQRNKGNFPGRFSGRQFSNSRSEMNVSTLELGDSALYLCASSTGQTYEQYFGPGTRLTVT.

V gene TRBV5-4 combines with J gene TRBJ1-4; D gene unclear. Germline CDR1 is SGHNT and CDR2 is YYREEE (reference sequence). The CDR3 is 17 amino acids. Trimming took off 4 bases at V and 0 bases at J, with 16 bases between the two ends. The CDR3 DNA sequence: TGTGCCAGCAGCCACGACCCGATCGGAGCAACTAATGAAAAACTGTTTTTT. It is translated as CASSHDPIGATNEKLFF.

This chain's CDR3 is CASSLYGDRATDTQYF. The CDR3 region has the DNA TGCGCCAGCAGCTTGTATGGGGACAGGGCCACAGATACGCAGTATTTT. The rearrangement uses TRBV5-1 and TRBJ2-3, with 9 bases identical to TRBD1. This CDR3 region has 16 residues. J was trimmed by 2 bases and V by 1 base; bases with no gene match: 5. In germline, CDR1 is SGHRS, CDR2 YFSETQ.

The chain joins TRBV6-6 to TRBJ1-2, with a possible D match to TRBD1 (6 bases). Germline-derived CDR1 and CDR2 are MNHNY and SVGAGI (reference sequence). The germline V and J ends were trimmed by 6 bases and 7 bases, with 15 bases remaining between them. The CDR3 is made up of 13 amino acids. This CDR3 reads CASRQGGTAGYTF. CDR3 bases: TGTGCCAGCAGACAGGGAGGGACCGCTGGCTACACCTTC.

V and J are TRBV10-3 and TRBJ2-7; tentatively, D is TRBD2 (6 bases). Trimming removed 6 bases at V and 2 bases at J, with 14 bases between. The CDR3 runs 14 residues. Germline V gene lookup returns CDR1 ENHRY and CDR2 SYGVKD. In DNA form, the CDR3 reads TGTGCCATCAGGCCCCCGGGACTGACCTACGAGCAGTACTTC. Translated, it gives CAIRPPGLTYEQYF.

CDR3 protein: CASTREETVKLPLHF. For the CDR3, the DNA is TGTGCCAGCACAAGGGAGGAGACAGTCAAGTTGCCCCTCCACTTT. V is TRBV2 and J is TRBJ1-6, with D possibly matching TRBD1 (5 bases). The CDR3 loop spans 15 amino acids. CDR1 and CDR2 from the germline V gene are SNHLY and FYNNEI. The V end was cut by 7 bases, the J end by 13 bases, with 23 bases between.

In DNA form, the CDR3 reads TGTGCCAGTCGGGCTGGGGCCAACGTCCTGACTTTC. As protein: CASRAGANVLTF. The genes are TRBV27 and TRBJ2-6, with no clear D. CDR1 is MNHEY, CDR2 SMNVEV, per germline (reference sequence). V was cut by 9 bases and J by 2 bases, with 5 bases left in between. There are 12 residues in the CDR3. Complete variable domain (other parts from reference TRBV27 and TRBJ2-6): EAQVTQNPRYLITVTGKKLTVTCSQNMNHEYMSWYRQDPGLGLRQIYYSMNVEVTDKGDVPEGYKVSRKEKRNFPLILESPSPNQTSLYFCASRAGANVLTFGAGSRLTVL.

The V and J genes are TRBV24-1 and TRBJ2-4, with D unclear. The length of the CDR3 is 13 residues. CDR1 and CDR2 from the germline V gene are KGHDR and SFDVKD. The V gene lost 4 bases and the J gene lost 4 bases, with 7 bases spanning the gap. CDR3 nucleotides: TGTGCCACCAGTGACCATACTAAAAACATTCAGTACTTC. Translated, it gives CATSDHTKNIQYF.

This chain links TRBV5-4 with TRBJ2-2; 13 bases line up with TRBD2. Per germline, CDR1 SGHNT and CDR2 YYREEE (reference sequence). Losses at the gene ends were 3 bases for V and 7 bases for J; bases not matched to a gene: 6. This CDR3 has 16 amino acids. CDR3 residues: CASSSGLAGQGGELFF. The CDR3 nucleotides read TGTGCCAGCAGCTCGGGACTAGCGGGACAAGGCGGGGAGCTGTTTTTT.

This sequence joins TRBV27 and TRBJ2-7; 11 positions match TRBD2. Unmatched junction bases numbered 5, after V lost 6 bases and J lost 1 base. The germline CDR1 and CDR2 sequences are MNHEY and SMNVEV (reference sequence). There are 15 residues in the CDR3. CDR3 coding DNA: TGTGCCAGCAGGAGGTTAGCGGGAGGGTCCTACGAGCAGTACTTC. This gives the protein CASRRLAGGSYEQYF.

The chain couples TRBV3-1 (or the pseudogene TRBV3-2) to TRBJ2-3; D ambiguous. Trimming shortened V by 4 bases and J by 6 bases, and 14 bases separated the two germline ends. The CDR3 has 14 residues. CDR1 LGHDT and CDR2 YNNKEL come from the germline V gene (reference sequence). This CDR3 reads CASSRSGPGDTQYF. CDR3 in DNA: TGTGCCAGCAGCCGGTCGGGTCCTGGGGATACGCAGTATTTT.

The chain joins TRBV6-5 to TRBJ2-1; D possibly corresponds to TRBD1 (5 bases). Germline V CDR1 and CDR2: MNHEY, SVGAGI. This CDR3 region has 12 residues. The V end lost 2 bases, the J end lost 10 bases, and 9 bases lay between the germline ends. The chain's CDR3 is CASSYPGQEQFF. CDR3 nucleotide sequence: TGTGCCAGCAGTTACCCAGGGCAGGAGCAGTTCTTC.

CDR3 bases: TGCAGCGTTGAGCTACAGGGTCGCAATGAGCAGTTCTTC. Amino acids: CSVELQGRNEQFF. The chain links TRBV29-1 to TRBJ2-1, with D possibly being TRBD1 (6 bases). The CDR3 sequence is 13 residues long. V was pared by 3 bases and J by 6 bases, with 12 bases between. CDR1 and CDR2 from the germline V gene are SQVTM and ANQGSEA.

The chain links TRBV2 to TRBJ2-7; TRBD2 matches at 10 bases. Germline values: CDR1 SNHLY, CDR2 FYNNEI. CDR3 size: 11 residues. CDR3 sequence reads: CALAGLDEQYF. CDR3 sequence (DNA): TGTGCACTAGCGGGATTAGACGAGCAGTACTTC.

J is TRBJ1-4 and V is TRBV5-1; a possible D gene is TRBD1 (6 bases). CDR3 size: 15 residues. Trimming took off 2 bases at V and 4 bases at J, with 12 bases between the two ends. Germline V gene data show CDR1 as SGHRS and CDR2 as YFSETQ. In nucleotides, the CDR3 is TGCGCCAGCAGCTTCGGGTCACAGGGTAATGAAAAACTGTTTTTT. Translation: CASSFGSQGNEKLFF.

J is TRBJ2-5 and V is TRBV5-4; 7 positions match TRBD1. The V segment lost 5 bases and the J segment 5 bases; nucleotides outside the gene matches: 12. From germline, CDR1 is SGHNT and CDR2 YYREEE (reference sequence). CDR3 length: 15 amino acids. The CDR3 loop is CASSNQDRVRETQYF. The CDR3 nucleotides read TGTGCCAGCAGTAACCAAGACAGGGTCAGGGAGACCCAGTACTTC.

The chain is built from TRBV2 and TRBJ2-1, with D perhaps TRBD2 (5 bases). V was shortened by 2 bases and J by 1 base, with 12 bases between the two germline ends. Germline V CDR1 and CDR2: SNHLY, FYNNEI. The CDR3 is 16 amino acids. The CDR3 bases are TGTGCCAGCAGTGAAAATCCCGGGAATTCCTACAATGAGCAGTTCTTC. Translated: CASSENPGNSYNEQFF.

The rearrangement links TRBV6-5 to TRBJ1-2; 10 bases map to TRBD1. Germline V lookup: CDR1 MNHEY, CDR2 SVGAGI. The V segment lost 0 bases and the J segment 6 bases; nucleotides outside the gene matches: 4. The CDR3 totals 15 residues. CDR3 coding DNA: TGTGCCAGCAGTTACTCGGGGGACAGGGGACATGGCTACACCTTC. Protein product: CASSYSGDRGHGYTF.

This rearrangement joins TRBV30 to TRBJ1-5; no clear D. With 0 bases removed from V and 5 bases from J, the gap between germline ends came to 8 bases. Germline CDR1 is GTSNPN and CDR2 is SVGIG (reference sequence). CDR3 length: 13 residues. CDR3 region: CAWSVEGYQPQHF. The DNA for the CDR3 is TGTGCCTGGAGTGTCGAGGGCTATCAGCCCCAGCATTTT.

The chain uses TRBV5-6 and TRBJ1-2, with 9 bases that match TRBD1. CDR1 SGHDT and CDR2 YYEEEE come from the germline V gene. Trimming cost V 1 base and J 5 bases; bases outside gene matches: 6. The CDR3 runs 15 residues. The CDR3 DNA follows: TGTGCCAGCAGCTTGATGACAGGGGGAGGATATGGCTACACCTTC. It is translated as CASSLMTGGGYGYTF.

J is TRBJ1-2 and V is TRBV25-1; TRBD1 might be the D (6 bases). V was trimmed by 3 bases and J by 8 bases, leaving 19 bases between them. The CDR3 has 15 residues. Germline loops: CDR1 MGHDK, CDR2 SYGVNS. CDR3 region: CASSEATGPLRGYTF. The CDR3 DNA reads TGTGCCAGCAGTGAGGCGACAGGACCATTACGGGGCTACACCTTC.

This clone was seen more than once but under ten times. V gene TRBV6-5 combines with J gene TRBJ1-5, with TRBD1 identical over 8 bases. Per the germline V gene, CDR1 is MNHEY and CDR2 is SVGAGI. V dropped 5 bases and J dropped 7; count of bases not matched to a gene: 7. There are 14 residues in the CDR3. Here the CDR3 DNA reads TGTGCCAGCAGTCTGGACAGGGATTACCAGCCCCAGCATTTT. This translates into CASSLDRDYQPQHF.